Below, one T cell receptor (beta chain) is given with its context. TCRdb reprocessed the 5' RACE reads with MiXCR, giving one entry per CDR3 protein. Of some 17,000 distinct CDR3 sequences listed, less than 20% were seen once; the top ten hold approximately 25%. These data belong to a study of HIV-infected patients and healthy controls. CDR1 WSHSY and CDR2 SAAADI come from the germline V gene. The V gene lost 8 bases and the J gene lost 8 bases, with 15 bases spanning the gap. The CDR3 has 12 residues. This clonotype originated in a human donor in good health. Sequences were obtained from CD8+ T cells from blood. The rearrangement links TRBV10-2 to TRBJ1-2, with TRBD1 as a possible D gene (6 bases). CDR3 region: CASGGGQRGYTF. The CDR3 region has the DNA TGCGCCAGCGGGGGGGGGCAGCGAGGCTACACCTTC.